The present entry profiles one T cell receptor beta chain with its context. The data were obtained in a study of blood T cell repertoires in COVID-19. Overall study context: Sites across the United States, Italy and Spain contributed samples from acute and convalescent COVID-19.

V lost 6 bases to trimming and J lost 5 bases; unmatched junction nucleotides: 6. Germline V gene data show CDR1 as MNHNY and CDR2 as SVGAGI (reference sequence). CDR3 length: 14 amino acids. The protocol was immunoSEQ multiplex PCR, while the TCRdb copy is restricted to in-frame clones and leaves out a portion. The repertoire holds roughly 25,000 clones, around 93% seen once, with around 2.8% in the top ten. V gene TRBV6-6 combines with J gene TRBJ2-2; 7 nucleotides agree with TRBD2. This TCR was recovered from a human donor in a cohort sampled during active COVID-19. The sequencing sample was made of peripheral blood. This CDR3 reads CASSARDYTGELFF. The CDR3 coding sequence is TGTGCCAGCAGCGCCCGGGACTATACCGGGGAGCTGTTTTTT.